This T cell receptor (beta chain) was retrieved from a study of blood T cell repertoires in COVID-19. Study background: In each case, the material was cDNA or gDNA derived from T cells, B-cell-depleted T cells, or PBMCs.

This clone occurred once. This table comes from immunoSEQ multiplex PCR, and its TCRdb copy is limited to in-frame clones, with some not included. The profile shows about 100,000 clones, about 90% of them singletons. V was pared by 8 bases and J by 7 bases, with 20 bases between. Germline values: CDR1 WNHNN, CDR2 SYGVQD (reference sequence). The CDR3 is 14 residues long. The genes are TRBV10-1 and TRBJ1-2; D perhaps matches TRBD1 (5 bases). Source material: peripheral blood. This receptor was taken from a man in his thirties or forties in a cohort sampled during active COVID-19. The CDR3 is CASPEKGAEGGYTF. The CDR3 DNA sequence: TGCGCCAGCCCTGAAAAAGGGGCGGAGGGTGGCTACACCTTC.